This T cell receptor beta chain was identified in a study of T cell responses to AZD1222 COVID-19 vaccine. Whole-study results and caveats: Recipients of AZD1222 seropositive at baseline numbered only 6 or 7. The study sampled repertoires only after the peak T cell response. Donors were chiefly white British, with a greater number of females, and clonal diversity was perhaps underestimated. Unmutated regions of variants are reportedly targeted by nearly half of spike-specific TCRs.

The V gene end was trimmed by 3 bases and the J gene end by 2 bases; junction bases not matched to a gene: 4. CDR1 is KGHSH and CDR2 is LQKENI in the germline V gene. CDR3 length: 15 amino acids. Method: immunoSEQ multiplex PCR; TCRdb's copy keeps in-frame clones and lacks some. The table records 100,000 to 150,000 clones, 70% to 90% of them present only once. As regards this clone: The antigen is undetermined.

The chain has TRBV18 and TRBJ1-2, with TRBD1 identical over 9 bases. The sequence was collected from an adult in good health. The sequenced sample was peripheral blood, obtained on day 0 of AZD1222 vaccination. The CDR3 DNA reads TGTGCCAGCTCACCTGGACAGGGGAAGAACTATGGCTACACCTTC. Translating gives CASSPGQGKNYGYTF.